The 31 T cell receptor beta chains given below trace back to one sample, sequenced in a study of CD8+ T cells in alopecia areata. As to treatment: oral pan-JAK inhibitor, 5-10 mg twice daily. cDNA prepared by RNA extraction and subsequent reverse transcription served as the template for sequencing. Sequenced by immunoSEQ multiplex PCR; TCRdb stores in-frame clones only, minus some. This sample has roughly 230,000 clones; 40% to 55% occur once, and the top ten carry 2% to 3%. Sequences were derived from CD4+ T cells sorted from blood, sampled at approximately week 37, from a patient treated with tofacitinib. All receptors derive from a human donor with alopecia areata.

V is TRBV27 and J is TRBJ2-5, with 9 bases identical to TRBD2. V shed 6 bases and J 3 bases; nucleotides not matched to a gene: 11. The CDR3 has 16 amino acids. From germline, CDR1 is MNHEY and CDR2 SMNVEV (reference sequence). CDR3 amino acids: CASRPTSTSGKETQYF. Here the CDR3 DNA reads TGTGCCAGCAGACCAACTTCGACTAGCGGAAAAGAGACCCAGTACTTC.

This clone was picked up a small number of times. The chain combines TRBV2 with TRBJ2-7, with 10 bases that match TRBD2. Germline trimming cut 5 bases from V and 5 bases from J; bases unmatched to any gene: 9. This CDR3 has 15 residues. The germline CDR1 and CDR2 sequences are SNHLY and FYNNEI. The CDR3 region is CASSQHSGRLNEQYF. CDR3 nucleotides: TGTGCCAGCAGTCAACATAGCGGGAGGCTGAACGAGCAGTACTTC.

This chain uses TRBV5-1 with TRBJ1-1; D is undetermined. V shed 0 bases and J shed 3 bases, with 12 bases lying between them. Germline V lookup: CDR1 SGHRS, CDR2 YFSETQ. The CDR3 runs to 15 residues. This CDR3 reads CASSLAPGSDTEAFF. The CDR3 DNA reads as TGCGCCAGCAGCTTGGCGCCGGGATCGGACACTGAAGCTTTCTTT.

The chain is built from TRBV29-1 and TRBJ2-3; 10 bases are a match to TRBD2. Trimming at V came to 1 base and at J to 6 bases, leaving 16 bases not matched to a gene. Per the germline V gene, CDR1 is SQVTM and CDR2 is ANQGSEA. The CDR3 contains 18 residues. The CDR3 DNA reads TGCAGCGTTGAAGGACAGGGAGGTCTAGCGGGGGCATTGGATACGCAGTATTTT. This translates into CSVEGQGGLAGALDTQYF.

The chain is built from TRBV30 and TRBJ2-7; D unclear. The CDR3 consists of 12 residues. With 5 bases removed from V and 3 bases from J, the gap between germline ends came to 11 bases. Germline V gives CDR1 GTSNPN, CDR2 SVGIG (reference sequence). The chain's CDR3 is CAWGEGGYEQYF. The CDR3 nucleotides read TGTGCCTGGGGGGAAGGCGGCTACGAGCAGTACTTC.

The chain is built from TRBV10-3 and TRBJ1-2, with D possibly being TRBD1 (6 bases). In germline, CDR1 is ENHRY, CDR2 SYGVKD. The CDR3 is 16 residues long. Trimming took off 8 bases at V and 8 bases at J, with 27 bases between the two ends. The CDR3: CAISLGTTRGRRGYTF. CDR3 in DNA: TGTGCCATCTCACTGGGGACAACTCGAGGTCGTAGAGGCTACACCTTC.

The V and J genes are TRBV25-1 and TRBJ2-5; 8 bases fit TRBD1. The germline V gene has CDR1 MGHDK and CDR2 SYGVNS. The CDR3 consists of 15 residues. V lost 6 bases to trimming and J lost 5 bases; unmatched junction nucleotides: 11. The CDR3 nucleotides are TGTGCCAGCAGCGGGACAGGCGAATTTGTGGAGACCCAGTACTTC. Protein: CASSGTGEFVETQYF.

This clone was picked up a small number of times. The V gene is TRBV29-1, the J gene TRBJ2-3; D call uncertain. This CDR3 has 11 residues. Germline CDR1 reads SQVTM; CDR2 reads ANQGSEA. V was clipped by 2 bases and J by 5 bases, with 5 bases between them. CDR3 in DNA: TGCAGCGTTGAAAGTGTAGATACGCAGTATTTT. Translating it yields CSVESVDTQYF.

This clone was detected once. V gene TRBV7-2 combines with J gene TRBJ2-7; D gene uncertain. V was pared by 1 base and J by 7 bases, with 20 bases between. Germline V lookup: CDR1 SGHTA, CDR2 FQGNSA. The CDR3 is 16 amino acids. This CDR3 is CASSLGLPKLIMEQYF. The CDR3 DNA reads TGTGCCAGCAGCTTAGGCCTCCCCAAGCTCATAATGGAGCAGTACTTC.

This chain connects TRBV14 to TRBJ1-2; 9 bases are shared with TRBD1. Germline V gives CDR1 SGHDN, CDR2 FVKESK. J was trimmed by 5 bases and V by 2 bases; bases with no gene match: 6. This CDR3 spans 15 amino acids. CDR3 residues: CASSQLTGGSYGYTF. The CDR3 coding sequence is TGTGCCAGCAGCCAACTGACAGGGGGATCTTATGGCTACACCTTC.

V and J are TRBV27 and TRBJ2-7; D not resolved. CDR1 and CDR2 (germline): MNHEY, SMNVEV (reference sequence). V dropped 2 bases and J dropped 1 base, with 12 bases sitting between them. The CDR3 has 15 amino acids. The CDR3 sequence is CASSLRPSASYEQYF. The CDR3 DNA follows: TGTGCCAGCAGTTTAAGGCCTAGTGCTTCCTACGAGCAGTACTTC.

This clone was found a few times. The gene calls are TRBV14 and TRBJ1-1; TRBD1 matches at 8 bases. CDR1 and CDR2 (germline): SGHDN, FVKESK. CDR3 length equals 16 residues. With V trimmed by 0 bases and J by 1 base, 4 bases remained unmatched. CDR3 in amino acids: CASSQDWGQANTEAFF. Written as DNA, the CDR3 is TGTGCCAGCAGCCAAGACTGGGGACAGGCGAACACTGAAGCTTTCTTT.

This chain uses TRBV29-1 with TRBJ2-1; D uncertain. The CDR3 runs to 9 residues. Germline values: CDR1 SQVTM, CDR2 ANQGSEA. V shed 7 bases and J shed 10 bases, with 8 bases lying between them. The CDR3 nucleotides are TGCAGCGGACGTAGCGAGCAGTTCTTC. This codes for CSGRSEQFF.

The rearrangement links TRBV6-1 to TRBJ2-3, with D perhaps assigned TRBD1 or TRBD2 (5 bases each). V dropped 5 bases and J dropped 9 bases, with 15 bases sitting between them. The length of the CDR3 is 13 residues. CDR1 and CDR2 from the germline V gene are MNHNS and SASEGT. DNA of the CDR3: TGTGCCAGCAGTCCCCCGGGGACCCCCACGCAGTATTTT. Translating it yields CASSPPGTPTQYF.

V gene TRBV7-2 combines with J gene TRBJ2-7; D assignment may be TRBD1 or TRBD2 (6 bases each). V gave up 1 base and J gave up 3 bases, with 10 bases separating them. CDR3 size: 14 residues. Germline CDR1 reads SGHTA; CDR2 reads FQGNSA. The CDR3 here is CASSLGGGGYEQYF. In nucleotides, the CDR3 is TGTGCCAGCAGCTTAGGTGGAGGGGGCTACGAGCAGTACTTC.

The genes are TRBV6-5 and TRBJ2-5; D call uncertain. Trimming cost V 4 bases and J 5 bases, with 5 bases left between them. The CDR3 is 11 residues long. CDR1 is MNHEY, CDR2 SVGAGI, per germline. This CDR3 is CASSSGETQYF. CDR3 nucleotide sequence: TGTGCCAGCAGTTCCGGCGAGACCCAGTACTTC.

This clone showed up just once. This chain joins TRBV28 and TRBJ2-7, with D perhaps TRBD2 (6 bases). V was clipped by 3 bases and J by 4 bases, with 19 bases between them. Germline V lookup: CDR1 MDHEN, CDR2 SYDVKM. The CDR3 runs to 16 residues. The CDR3 sequence: CASSFSYQGGTYEQYF. Here the CDR3 DNA reads TGTGCCAGCAGTTTTTCTTATCAAGGAGGGACGTACGAGCAGTACTTC.

This clone was observed a handful of times. The rearrangement joins TRBV28 to TRBJ2-7, with D perhaps assigned TRBD1 or TRBD2 (6 bases each). V was pared by 3 bases and J by 4 bases, with 13 bases between. Germline CDR1 MDHEN, CDR2 SYDVKM. The CDR3 spans 14 residues. The chain's CDR3 is CASSFTGGRYEQYF. In nucleotides, the CDR3 is TGTGCCAGCAGTTTCACCGGGGGCAGGTACGAGCAGTACTTC.

The V call is TRBV30, the J call TRBJ1-2; weak D call: TRBD1 (5 bases). Germline assignment: CDR1 GTSNPN and CDR2 SVGIG (reference sequence). Trimming shortened V by 1 base and J by 7 bases, and 16 bases separated the two germline ends. There are 14 residues in the CDR3. The CDR3 here is CAWSETDTLRGYTF. CDR3 nucleotides: TGTGCCTGGAGTGAAACGGACACGTTGCGTGGCTACACCTTC.

V and J are TRBV6-1 and TRBJ2-1; TRBD1 is a possible D gene (5 bases). Germline CDR1 and CDR2: MNHNS and SASEGT. The CDR3 runs 13 residues. V lost 4 bases and J lost 1, with 5 bases in between. CDR3 protein: CASSGQSYNEQFF. DNA for the CDR3: TGTGCCAGCAGTGGACAGTCCTACAATGAGCAGTTCTTC.

The V call is TRBV9, the J call TRBJ1-2, with D hard to call. This CDR3 contains 13 residues. CDR1 is SGDLS and CDR2 is YYNGEE in the germline V gene. The V end was cut by 0 bases, the J end by 8 bases, with 11 bases between. CDR3 residues: CASSVEDGLGYTF. CDR3 coding DNA: TGTGCCAGCAGCGTAGAAGACGGCCTGGGCTACACCTTC.

This clone showed up just a few times. The V and J genes are TRBV19 and TRBJ2-1; 15 bases align to TRBD2. This CDR3 has 19 amino acids. The germline CDR1 and CDR2 sequences are LNHDA and SQIVND (reference sequence). V lost 8 bases, J lost 7 bases, and 18 bases stayed unmatched. The CDR3 bases are TGTGCCAGTCACTTTGGGACTAGCGGGAGGCAAATCGCTAAAAATGAGCAGTTCTTC. Translating it yields CASHFGTSGRQIAKNEQFF.

The CDR3, as DNA: TGTGCCAGCAGCTACGATAGCGGGAGGTATTCTCCGTCCTACGAGCAGTACTTC. Protein sequence: CASSYDSGRYSPSYEQYF. V is TRBV21-1 and J is TRBJ2-7; the D call of TRBD2 is as the table states it, not checked on the DNA. TRBV21-1 is a listed pseudogene. This CDR3 comprises 18 residues.

This sequence joins TRBV5-1 and TRBJ1-2; 11 nucleotides align to TRBD1. V was pared by 5 bases and J by 6 bases, with 6 bases of the junction left unmatched. Germline loops: CDR1 SGHRS, CDR2 YFSETQ. The CDR3 runs to 14 residues. CDR3 DNA: TGCGCCAGCAGATCGATGGACAGGGGGCATGGCTACACCTTC. As protein: CASRSMDRGHGYTF.

The gene calls are TRBV19 and TRBJ2-7; D remains unclear. Germline lookup yields CDR1 LNHDA and CDR2 SQIVND (reference sequence). The CDR3 contains 12 residues. V was pared by 5 bases and J by 6 bases, with 11 bases between. The CDR3: CASSPGRSEQYF. CDR3 coding DNA: TGTGCCAGTAGTCCCGGGCGGAGCGAGCAGTACTTC.

This chain connects TRBV25-1 to TRBJ1-2, with no clear D. Trimming took off 3 bases at V and 8 bases at J, with 7 bases between the two ends. CDR3 length: 11 residues. Germline assignment: CDR1 MGHDK and CDR2 SYGVNS. Here the CDR3 reads CASSEQRGYTF. The DNA of the CDR3 is TGTGCCAGCAGTGAGCAGCGGGGCTACACCTTC.

This clone showed up just a few times. This chain uses TRBV7-9 with TRBJ2-2; 10 bases map to TRBD1. The V gene end was trimmed by 2 bases and the J gene end by 4 bases; junction bases not matched to a gene: 1. Germline CDR1 SEHNR, CDR2 FQNEAQ (reference sequence). This CDR3 contains 15 residues. The CDR3 coding sequence is TGTGCCAGCAGCTTACGGGACAGGGGCACCGGGGAGCTGTTTTTT. Translation gives CASSLRDRGTGELFF.

V and J are TRBV6-6 and TRBJ2-7, with 8 bases identical to TRBD1. After removal of 2 bases from V and 5 bases from J, the junction contained 5 bases not matched to a gene. Germline V gene data show CDR1 as MNHNY and CDR2 as SVGAGI (reference sequence). CDR3 length: 14 amino acids. As DNA, the CDR3 is TGTGCCAGCAGTTACCGGGACAGGATCAACGAGCAGTACTTC. This gives the protein CASSYRDRINEQYF.

V usage is TRBV6-5 and J usage is TRBJ2-7; the match to TRBD2 covers 7 bases. The CDR3 spans 15 residues. The J segment lost 4 bases and the V segment lost 6 bases, leaving 12 bases of the junction unmatched. Germline CDR1 reads MNHEY; CDR2 reads SVGAGI. CDR3 amino acids: CASRTGRDGLYEQYF. CDR3 in DNA: TGTGCCAGCAGAACTGGGAGGGACGGGTTATACGAGCAGTACTTC.

The chain carries TRBV29-1 and TRBJ2-1; either TRBD1 or TRBD2 may supply D (5 bases each). The CDR3 has 11 residues. The germline gives CDR1 SQVTM, CDR2 ANQGSEA. Trimming pared 7 bases from V and 10 bases from J, leaving 14 bases between. The CDR3 DNA reads as TGCAGCGCATACGGGACGGGAGAGCAGTTCTTC. It encodes CSAYGTGEQFF.

This clone was seen only a few times. The chain combines TRBV29-1 with TRBJ2-3, with D unclear. Germline V gene lookup returns CDR1 SQVTM and CDR2 ANQGSEA. CDR3 length equals 14 residues. Trimming cost V 0 bases and J 0 bases, with 7 bases left between them. The CDR3 bases are TGCAGCGTTGAAGACTCGCCCAGCACAGATACGCAGTATTTT. It translates to CSVEDSPSTDTQYF.